This T cell receptor beta chain was identified in a study of vaccination and CD4 T cells after COVID-19. As for the study in general: Investigators stimulated cells with overlapping spike peptides drawn from SARS-CoV-2, HCoV-NL63, HCoV-OC43 and HCoV-229E. Control cultures received a CEFX pool, an HIV-1 Nef pool, or no peptide.

This clonotype was detected only once. What it binds is not known. The junction had 8 bases not matched to a gene; V was cut back by 7 bases and J by 7 bases. Germline-derived CDR1 and CDR2 are LNHDA and SQIVND (reference sequence). This CDR3 region has 15 residues. Treatment: approximately 10-day PBMC culture with coronavirus spike peptide pools or control peptides (ViraFEST assay). After expanding antigen-specific T cells with peptide pools, ViraFEST sequenced their TCRs. Cultured CD4+ T-cell DNA underwent Oncomine TCR Beta short-read sequencing. Genomic DNA extraction was carried out from cultured CD4+ T cells. In TCRdb, the PCR reads were re-called with MiXCR into one record per CDR3 protein. The table lists just over 20,000 distinct CDR3 sequences, roughly 43% of them singletons.

The sample was CD4+ T cells from blood, cultured in vitro, taken after SARS-CoV-2 vaccination. This TCR was recovered from a human donor who had recovered from COVID-19. This chain joins TRBV19 and TRBJ2-1; 12 bases match TRBD2. CDR3 in DNA: TGTGCCAGTACCACATCTAGCGGGGGGGCGAATGAGCAGTTCTTC. Residues: CASTTSSGGANEQFF.